This T cell receptor beta chain was sequenced in a study of blood T cell repertoires in COVID-19. CDR3 length: 12 amino acids. Trimming cost V 7 bases and J 8 bases; bases outside gene matches: 7. Germline CDR1 SGHDT, CDR2 YYEEEE. This clone was seen just once. Produced via immunoSEQ multiplex PCR; TCRdb's table is partial and in-frame only. The sample has tens of thousands of clones; about 83% are singletons. The chain employs TRBV5-6 and TRBJ1-2, with 8 positions matching TRBD1. Sequencing used peripheral blood. The sequence was obtained from a man aged 60-69 years with acute or convalescent COVID-19. CDR3 nucleotide sequence: TGTGCCAGCTTCGCGGACAGGGACGGCTACACCTTC. Translating gives CASFADRDGYTF. Variable domain in full (rest from reference TRBV5-6 and TRBJ1-2): DAGVTQSPTHLIKTRGQQVTLRCSPKSGHDTVSWYQQALGQGPQFIFQYYEEEERQRGNFPDRFSGHQFPNYSSELNVNALLLGDSALYLCASFADRDGYTFGSGTRLTVV.